Sequencing of this TCR beta chain was carried out in a study of T cells in Graves' hyperthyroidism and ophthalmopathy. Each ophthalmopathy patient scored at least 3 on the Clinical Activity Score and at least 4 on NOSPECS grade, with duration under 3 months. From around 11 ml of fresh peripheral blood, PBMCs were isolated. Concerning this clonotype: Its antigen is still unknown. A read error may produce the germline difference seen at one junction end.

The CDR3 contains 15 residues. Germline loops: CDR1 MDHEN, CDR2 SYDVKM. RNA transcripts were the template for amplifying TCR beta CDR3 regions. HTBI primers were employed in a first-round RT-PCR of the TCR CDR3. TCRdb independently ran MiXCR on the multiplex PCR reads; one entry per CDR3 protein. This table holds almost 500,000 distinct CDR3 sequences, 20% to 25% found once. Broader study findings: Most clonotypes expanded in the thyroid (above 0.001) were also present in blood.

The chain links TRBV28 to TRBJ2-5, with 8 bases lining up with TRBD1. The origin of this receptor is a woman between 65 and 79 years old with Graves' ophthalmopathy. Sequencing was performed on blood. The CDR3, as DNA: TGTGCCAGCAGTTTGGACAGGGTCATTCAAGGGACCCAGTACTTC. Residues: CASSLDRVIQGTQYF.